A single T cell receptor (beta chain) is shown here with its context. In this sample, this clone turned up once. This clone's antigen is unknown. Qualities for individual bases were not recorded, and no much larger clone is one base off. The cohort consisted of hundreds of healthy bone marrow donors. Cohort members were all nominally healthy when sampled, although unrecorded immune exposures were likely present. The donor was CMV seronegative and was included in the group of around 320 seronegative cohort members. Every donor gave a peripheral blood sample, and the peripheral blood mononuclear cells from that sample were used for TCR beta sequencing. The Qiagen DNeasy Blood Extraction Kit was used to extract genomic DNA from the blood cell samples. The library came from the immunoSEQ multiplex PCR assay. The multiplex PCR relied on a mix of 60 forward primers for TCR Vbeta segments and 13 reverse primers for TCR Jbeta segments. The CDR3 region of rearranged TCR beta genes was amplified from genomic DNA with a multiplex PCR assay. On the Illumina HiSeq System, the amplified TCR beta libraries were sequenced as 87-base-pair reads. Per the original workflow: In a later analysis, some 80 million unique TCR beta chains were counted across the roughly 670 repertoires, and about 9.9 million of these chains were shared by at least two donors. To remove PCR and sequencing errors, raw reads were error-corrected and collapsed into unique sequences using a nearest-neighbor algorithm that merged closely related sequences. Alignment of CDR3 sequences to IMGT reference sequences was used to assign V, D and J gene segments. For a sequence to be retained, a match of at least six nucleotides was required to both a V gene segment and a J gene segment. A rearrangement counted as productive if the CDR3 had no stop codons and remained in frame with V and J, and every other rearrangement counted as non-productive. CDR3 was defined by IMGT convention, running from the second conserved V-encoded cysteine to the conserved J-encoded phenylalanine. Sequences without an unambiguous match to a single V gene segment were excluded from the earlier analysis of 450 to 650 of the donors. An earlier analysis of a few hundred of the donors called V segments functional above 56.7% productive rearrangements and segregating when the between-donor standard deviation exceeded 5%. A statistical classification framework was built for diagnosing cytomegalovirus status from the catalog of TCR beta chain sequences. In a later analysis, TCR nucleotide sequences were compared against IMGT/GENE-DB human TR gene sequences so that V and J genes could be assigned. A later analysis assigned CDR3 sequences and most-parsimonious VDJ recombination scenarios with the TCRdist pipeline. In a later analysis, each TCR beta chain was defined by its CDR3 amino acid sequence together with its V-gene family, and reads lacking a unique V-gene family were excluded. A later analysis removed 550 to 700 highly shared, low-generation-probability nucleotide sequences to deal with suspected cross-contamination and a sequencing artifact. For each public chain, a later analysis derived a clonal expansion index from normalized ranks of inferred template counts within each repertoire. A later analysis computed generation probabilities with a VDJ recombination model fitted to out-of-frame rearrangements, and checked the results against IGoR. Hypergeometric tests were used in a later analysis to score TCR-TCR, TCR-HLA and TCR-CMV co-occurrence, with a repertoire-size bias correction applied to the TCR pairs. A later analysis estimated false discovery rates by permuting HLA or CMV assignments 20 times. In a later analysis, co-occurring TCRs were grouped using DBSCAN, with TCRdist sequence similarity added in when clustering inside HLA-allele-positive subsets. Repertoires with fewer than 30,000 or more than 120,000 public chains, plus five repertoires with anomalous nucleotide sharing, were excluded from co-occurrence clustering. Imported from immuneACCESS, the table was reduced by TCRdb to in-frame sequences with V and J called. These copies leave out some clones; in studies compared against another copy, an unresolved V gene accounts for under half, and the cause of the remainder is not known. The D gene and trimming were derived from the DNA, and the V and J assignments and clone size from that table. For this sample there are more than 150,000 clones; about three quarters appear just once. The top ten hold around 1.5% of the sample.

The sample belongs to a study of cytomegalovirus exposure and HLA in healthy donors (dated by TCRdb to the late 2010s). As for the study more broadly: In an earlier analysis of roughly 500 of the donors, around 300 Gb of sequence data and approximately 120 million unique TCR beta sequences from 150 million to 200 million T cells were reported. Roughly 300 gigabases of sequencing data and 78 million or so unique TCR sequences were included in an early release covering about 600 HLA-typed donors. Of the approximately 400 genotyped donors, over 65% fell in the genetic ancestry cluster associated with self-reported Caucasian donors. The study aimed to test whether cataloging public T cell receptors could reveal signatures of past pathogen exposure. The study profiled the T cell repertoires of some 610 subjects by immunosequencing and related them to cytomegalovirus serostatus. Along with the roughly 700-subject first cohort, a separate validation cohort of around 120 different subjects was used. The study combined high-throughput TCR immunosequencing, statistical association of individual TCRs with disease status, and machine learning to predict cytomegalovirus infection status. In a later analysis, previously published TCR beta repertoires from hundreds of donors were re-analyzed and high-resolution HLA genotyping was added so that TCR occurrence patterns could be studied. Rather than using new phenotypic data, the later analysis identified candidate immune exposures from TCR beta sequences and from how often those sequences occurred across donors. To decide whether each TCR beta V gene segment behaved as functional or pseudogenic, an earlier analysis of some 570 of the donors relied on high-throughput TCR beta sequencing. Donor age, sex, ethnicity and CMV serostatus were collected together with the repertoire data. A later genetic analysis used genome-wide SNP genotypes for about 65% of the roughly 670 donors, treating that subset as a discovery cohort. Every repertoire in the discovery cohort had been generated on one and the same sequencing platform. Class I and class II HLA loci were covered by the typing at four-digit resolution. The number of typed donors differed by locus: about 629-630 for A, B, C, DRB1 and DQB1; some 540 for DQA1; approximately 610 for DPA1; and around 450 for DPB1. Because of strong linkage in the cohort, four or five DR-DQ haplotypes were treated as single units for association and clustering. Among approximately 370 genotyped donors of the cohort, an average of about 240,000 unique TCR beta nucleotide sequences was sequenced per donor, of which 15% to 20% were non-productive.

General conclusions and limits of the study: A later analysis reported that several top co-occurrence clusters appeared linked to parvovirus B19, influenza, CMV and Epstein-Barr virus. Most TCR sequences were seen in very few donors, while some public TCRs were found in many individuals. In the study, 164 TCR beta chains were listed as associated with cytomegalovirus. A further reported finding was that TCR beta sequences accurately predicted the HLA-A and HLA-B alleles for most subjects in the first cohort. This cohort had only TCR beta chains sequenced, and the lack of alpha or paired-chain data limited which features could be detected. Correlated functional status among segregating V segments might reflect linkage disequilibrium, but an unknown experimental factor could not be ruled out. When HLA alleles, especially DR and DQ, strongly co-occurred, attributing TCR associations to individual alleles was difficult. A few of the identified cytomegalovirus-associated TCR beta chains were confirmed in vitro to be specific for cytomegalovirus antigens. The classifier was reported to diagnose cytomegalovirus status with high specificity and sensitivity in both the original cohort and the validation cohort. The authors suggested that the approach could potentially be generalized to other disease states and immunological phenotypes. Because some donors lacked HLA typing at each locus, the association tests relied only on the typed subset. Because counts were too low, fewer than 20 rarely observed V segments, including chromosome 9 orphons, were excluded from the earlier analysis of around 640 of the donors. A later analysis associated 16,951 TCR beta sequences with specific HLA alleles at a false discovery rate of 0.05. In a later analysis, HLA-associated TCR beta chains showed more clonal expansion and lower generation probabilities than non-associated chains that were equally common. According to a later genetic analysis, donors in an Asian-associated ancestry cluster had fewer N-insertions in productive TCRs than the approximately 670-donor mean. Sequencing depth was assumed to be roughly uniform across donors in the presence/absence analyses, though that assumption may not hold. In a later analysis, the rate of TCR association differed among HLA loci, with DRB1 alleles having the most associated TCRs and HLA-C alleles having the fewest. A cluster of highly shared sequence variants was judged likely to represent a technical artifact of the sequencing pipeline. V-gene and J-gene trimming of TCR beta chains was associated with a missense DCLRE1C variant in a later genetic analysis, and the association was replicated in an independent cohort. In an earlier analysis of some 550 of the donors, most TCR beta V segments were observed in productive rearrangements about 90% or about 30% of the time, broadly matching IMGT annotations. In a later analysis, most CMV-associated TCR beta chains were found to appear HLA-restricted, with HLA associations seemingly driven largely by CMV exposure. The only immune exposure information available for the cohort was CMV serostatus.

This sequence was found in a man aged 18 to 30 in good health and CMV-seronegative. The sequencing sample was made of PBMCs.

The DNA sequence is given as TGTGCCAGCAGCTTAGATCGGGACTATGGCTACACCTTC. Translation gives CASSLDRDYGYTF. Recombination linked TRBV7-2 to TRBJ1-2; too little of a D gene remains to name it. V is cut by 1 base and J by 3 bases, and the space between the germline ends is 6 bases. Looking up the germline V gene yields CDR1 SGHTA and CDR2 FQGNSA. Measured from the cysteine to the phenylalanine, the CDR3 is 13 residues long. The CDR3 DNA has 39 bases and is translated from base 1.